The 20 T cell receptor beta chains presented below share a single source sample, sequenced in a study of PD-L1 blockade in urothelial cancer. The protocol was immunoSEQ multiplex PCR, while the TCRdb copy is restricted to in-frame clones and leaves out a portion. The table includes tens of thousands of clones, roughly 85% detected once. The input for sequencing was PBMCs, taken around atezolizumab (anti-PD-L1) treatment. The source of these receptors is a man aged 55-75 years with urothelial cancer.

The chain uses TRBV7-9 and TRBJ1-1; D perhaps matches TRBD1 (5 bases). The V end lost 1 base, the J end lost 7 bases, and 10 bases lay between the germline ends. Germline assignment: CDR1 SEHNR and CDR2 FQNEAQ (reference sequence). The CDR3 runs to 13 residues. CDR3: CASSLGQNLEAFF. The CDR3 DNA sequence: TGTGCCAGCAGCTTAGGACAGAACCTTGAAGCTTTCTTT.

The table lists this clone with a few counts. The DNA for the CDR3 is TGTGCCAGCGAGGGGGCGGTTCCCGGGGAGCTGTTTTTT. Amino acids: CASEGAVPGELFF. The chain has TRBV5-4 and TRBJ2-2, with 7 bases aligning to TRBD1. Germline V lookup: CDR1 SGHNT, CDR2 YYREEE (reference sequence). Trimming at V came to 7 bases and at J to 6 bases, leaving 6 bases not matched to a gene. The CDR3 contains 13 residues.

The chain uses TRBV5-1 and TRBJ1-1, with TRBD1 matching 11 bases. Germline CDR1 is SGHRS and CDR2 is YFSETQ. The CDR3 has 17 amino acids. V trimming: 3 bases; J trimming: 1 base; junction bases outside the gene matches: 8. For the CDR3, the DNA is TGCGCCAGCAGCTCCTCGGACAGGGGGCTTGGGAACACTGAAGCTTTCTTT. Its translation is CASSSSDRGLGNTEAFF.

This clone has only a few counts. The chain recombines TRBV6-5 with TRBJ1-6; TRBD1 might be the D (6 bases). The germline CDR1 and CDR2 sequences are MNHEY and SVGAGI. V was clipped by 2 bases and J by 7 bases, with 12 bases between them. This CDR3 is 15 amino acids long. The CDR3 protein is CASSYAGTSNSPLHF. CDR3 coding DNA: TGTGCCAGCAGTTACGCCGGGACATCAAATTCACCCCTCCACTTT.

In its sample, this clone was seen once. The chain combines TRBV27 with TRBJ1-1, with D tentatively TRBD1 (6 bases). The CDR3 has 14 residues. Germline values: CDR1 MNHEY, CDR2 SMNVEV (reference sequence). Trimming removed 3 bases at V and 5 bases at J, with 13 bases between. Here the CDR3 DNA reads TGTGCCAGCAGTTTCCACAGGGAGGGGACTGAAGCTTTCTTT. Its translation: CASSFHREGTEAFF.

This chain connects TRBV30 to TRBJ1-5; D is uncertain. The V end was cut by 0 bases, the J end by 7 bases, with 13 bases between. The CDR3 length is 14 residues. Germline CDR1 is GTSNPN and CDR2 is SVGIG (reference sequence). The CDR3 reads CAWSVLGVVQPQHF. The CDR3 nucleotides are TGTGCCTGGAGTGTACTCGGGGTAGTCCAGCCCCAGCATTTT.

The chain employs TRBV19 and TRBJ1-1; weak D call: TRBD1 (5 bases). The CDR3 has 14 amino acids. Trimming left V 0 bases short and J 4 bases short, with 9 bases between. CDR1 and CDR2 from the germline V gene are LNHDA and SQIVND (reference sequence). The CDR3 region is CASSIEGGFTEAFF. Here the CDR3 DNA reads TGTGCCAGTAGTATAGAGGGGGGGTTCACTGAAGCTTTCTTT.

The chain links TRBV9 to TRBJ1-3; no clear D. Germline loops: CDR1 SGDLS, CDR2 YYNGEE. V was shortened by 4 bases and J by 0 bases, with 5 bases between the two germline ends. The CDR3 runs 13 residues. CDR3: CASSPLSGNTIYF. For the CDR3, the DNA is TGTGCCAGCAGCCCCCTCTCTGGAAACACCATATATTTT.

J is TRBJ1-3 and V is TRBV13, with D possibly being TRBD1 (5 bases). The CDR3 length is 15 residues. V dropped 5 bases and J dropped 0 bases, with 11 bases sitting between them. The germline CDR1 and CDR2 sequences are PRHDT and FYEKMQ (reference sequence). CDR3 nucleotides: TGTGCCAGCAGCGCAGGGTACAACTCTGGAAACACCATATATTTT. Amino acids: CASSAGYNSGNTIYF.

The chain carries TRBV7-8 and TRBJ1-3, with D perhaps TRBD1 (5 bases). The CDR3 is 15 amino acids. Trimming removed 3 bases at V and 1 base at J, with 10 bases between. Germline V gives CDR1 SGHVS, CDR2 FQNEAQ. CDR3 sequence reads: CASSFTGTSGNTIYF. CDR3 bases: TGTGCCAGCAGCTTCACAGGAACGTCTGGAAACACCATATATTTT.

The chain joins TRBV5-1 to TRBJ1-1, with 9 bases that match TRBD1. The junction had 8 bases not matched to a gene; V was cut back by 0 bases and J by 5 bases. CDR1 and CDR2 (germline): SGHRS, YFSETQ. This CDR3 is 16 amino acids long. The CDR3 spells CASSLVLTGGWTEAFF. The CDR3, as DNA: TGCGCCAGCAGCTTGGTACTAACAGGGGGCTGGACTGAAGCTTTCTTT.

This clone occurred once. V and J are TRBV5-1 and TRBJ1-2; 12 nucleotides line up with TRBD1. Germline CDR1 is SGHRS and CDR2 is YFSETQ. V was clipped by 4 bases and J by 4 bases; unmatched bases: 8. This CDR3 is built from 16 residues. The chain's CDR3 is CASSTSGTGGGYGYTF. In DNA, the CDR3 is TGCGCCAGCAGCACATCCGGGACAGGGGGCGGCTATGGCTACACCTTC.

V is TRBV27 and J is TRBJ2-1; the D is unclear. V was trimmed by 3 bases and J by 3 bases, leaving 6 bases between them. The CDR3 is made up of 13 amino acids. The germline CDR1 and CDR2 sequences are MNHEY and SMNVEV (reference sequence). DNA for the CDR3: TGTGCCAGCAGTTTGTACGGCTACAATGAGCAGTTCTTC. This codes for CASSLYGYNEQFF.

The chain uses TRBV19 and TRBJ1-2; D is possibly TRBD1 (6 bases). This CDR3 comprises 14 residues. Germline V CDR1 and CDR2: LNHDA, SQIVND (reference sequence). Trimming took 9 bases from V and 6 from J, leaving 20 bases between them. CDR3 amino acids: CASSGYAGGHGYTF. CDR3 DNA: TGTGCCAGCAGCGGGTACGCGGGGGGGCATGGCTACACCTTC.

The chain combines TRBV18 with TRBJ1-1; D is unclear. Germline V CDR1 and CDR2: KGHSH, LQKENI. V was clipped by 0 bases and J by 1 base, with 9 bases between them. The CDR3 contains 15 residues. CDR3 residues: CASSPPGGWNTEAFF. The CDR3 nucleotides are TGTGCCAGCTCACCACCAGGAGGATGGAACACTGAAGCTTTCTTT.

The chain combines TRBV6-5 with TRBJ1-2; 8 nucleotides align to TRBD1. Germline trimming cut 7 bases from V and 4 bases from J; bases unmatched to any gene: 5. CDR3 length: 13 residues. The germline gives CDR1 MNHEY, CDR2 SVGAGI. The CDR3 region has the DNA TGTGCCAGCACTCGAACAGGGGGCTATGGCTACACCTTC. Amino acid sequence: CASTRTGGYGYTF.

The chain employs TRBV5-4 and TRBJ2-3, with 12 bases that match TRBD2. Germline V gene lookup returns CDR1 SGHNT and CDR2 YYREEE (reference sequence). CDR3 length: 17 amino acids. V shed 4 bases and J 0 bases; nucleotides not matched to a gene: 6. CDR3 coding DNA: TGTGCCAGCAGCCCGGGACTAGCGGGTTCTAGCACAGATACGCAGTATTTT. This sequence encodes CASSPGLAGSSTDTQYF.

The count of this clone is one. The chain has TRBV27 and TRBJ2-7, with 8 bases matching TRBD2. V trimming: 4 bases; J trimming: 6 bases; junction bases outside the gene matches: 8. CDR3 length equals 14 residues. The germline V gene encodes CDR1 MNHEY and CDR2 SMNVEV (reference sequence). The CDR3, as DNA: TGTGCCAGCAGTTCGGGACTAGACGTCCGCGAGCAGTACTTC. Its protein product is CASSSGLDVREQYF.

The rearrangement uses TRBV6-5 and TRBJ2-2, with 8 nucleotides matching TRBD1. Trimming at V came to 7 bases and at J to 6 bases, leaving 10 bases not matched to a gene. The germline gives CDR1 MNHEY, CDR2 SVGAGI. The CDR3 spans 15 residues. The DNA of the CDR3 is TGTGCCAGCAAAGATCGCCAGGGGGCGTCCGGGGAGCTGTTTTTT. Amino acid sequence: CASKDRQGASGELFF.

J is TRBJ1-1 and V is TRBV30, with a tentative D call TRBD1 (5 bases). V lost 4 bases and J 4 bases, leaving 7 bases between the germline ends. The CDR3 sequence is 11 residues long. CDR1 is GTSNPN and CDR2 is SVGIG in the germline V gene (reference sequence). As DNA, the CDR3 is TGTGCCTGGATAGGGGTCACTGAAGCTTTCTTT. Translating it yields CAWIGVTEAFF.